A selection of T cell receptor beta chains follows, all from one sample in a study of blood T cell repertoires in COVID-19. Data came from immunoSEQ multiplex PCR; TCRdb stores just in-frame clones and leaves some out. This table holds roughly 140,000 clones, around 86% found once. The sample consisted of PBMCs or T cells enriched from blood (not recorded which). The receptor set was obtained from a man aged 55 to 70 who had recovered from COVID-19. The conserved cysteine and the conserved F or W are not part of the CDR3 here. The order of the fields is D gene, V gene, J gene, CDR3 protein. D genes are given only for firm matches.

TRBD1	TRBV2	TRBJ2-7	ASMGDRGRSDEQY
TRBD2	TRBV9	TRBJ2-1	ASSPRSSGDGEQF
TRBD2	TRBV9	TRBJ2-7	ASSVFDRSGGGDEQY
-	TRBV5-1	TRBJ2-1	ASRQRSRSYNEQF
TRBD1	TRBV28	TRBJ2-3	ASRRQGSDTQY
-	TRBV12-3/TRBV12-4	TRBJ2-1	ASREGSYNEQF
-	TRBV3-1/TRBV3-2	TRBJ1-2	ASSQVRLPNYGYT
-	TRBV7-9	TRBJ2-2	ASSSRDGVRNTGELF
-	TRBV19	TRBJ2-1	ASTWEGEKQF
-	TRBV5-8	TRBJ1-4	ASSSLGRRSNEKLF
-	TRBV6-5	TRBJ2-7	ASLKAGWSYEQY
TRBD2	TRBV10-1	TRBJ2-5	ASSESRGRAGNQETQY
-	TRBV9	TRBJ1-6	ASSVATRGSPLH
-	TRBV7-8	TRBJ2-5	ASSLESSVRATQY
-	TRBV28	TRBJ1-1	ASGRGEAF
TRBD2	TRBV24-1	TRBJ2-2	ATSLTSGTTGELF
TRBD2	TRBV28	TRBJ2-7	ASIPGGPSYEQY
-	TRBV6-1	TRBJ1-6	ASSDNGGNFNSPLH
-	TRBV19	TRBJ1-5	ASNYRDHQPQH
-	TRBV5-6	TRBJ1-6	ASSLGGPGNSPLH
-	TRBV6-5	TRBJ1-1	ASSSAGEGTEAF
-	TRBV15	TRBJ1-2	ATSRVQGHYGYT
-	TRBV4-2	TRBJ2-1	ASSQVAVDFGSYNEQF
-	TRBV3-1/TRBV3-2	TRBJ2-3	ASSQRGIADTQY
TRBD2	TRBV28	TRBJ2-1	ASIRTGGSSYNEQF
-	TRBV7-6	TRBJ2-1	ASSLVARGADEQF
-	TRBV7-2	TRBJ1-4	ASSLVQGLFEKLF
TRBD2	TRBV7-3	TRBJ2-2	ASSLTPASGYTGELF
-	TRBV28	TRBJ2-7	ASRGLYEQY
-	TRBV5-1	TRBJ1-1	ASSSDGGLNTEAF
-	TRBV12-3/TRBV12-4	TRBJ2-7	ASSLIRSQEQY
-	TRBV5-6	TRBJ2-7	ASSPTRQATYVEQY
TRBD2	TRBV9	TRBJ2-1	ASSPRTSGNEQF
TRBD1	TRBV5-5	TRBJ2-7	ASSLAGTGIYEQY
TRBD1	TRBV4-2	TRBJ1-2	ASSPKTGDGYT
-	TRBV7-9	TRBJ1-5	ASSLYEDGPQH
TRBD1	TRBV7-9	TRBJ1-5	ASSLGDRALS
TRBD1	TRBV7-7	TRBJ2-5	ASSPLGGFGGTQY
TRBD2	TRBV23-1	TRBJ2-7	ASRGRLAAPTYEQY
-	TRBV3-1/TRBV3-2	TRBJ1-2	ASSQGYRGGYT
-	TRBV27	TRBJ1-5	ASSLGGGFGQPQH
TRBD2	TRBV9	TRBJ2-1	ASSSSGDSYNEQF
TRBD2	TRBV4-2	TRBJ2-1	ASSPVKGGSYNEQF
-	TRBV14	TRBJ1-2	ASSPRTDDGYT
TRBD1	TRBV30	TRBJ1-1	AWSAGQLNTEAF
-	TRBV6-1	TRBJ1-2	ASSEVSYGYT
-	TRBV19	TRBJ2-7	ASSIQDPGTYEQY
TRBD1	TRBV19	TRBJ1-1	ASIGRGQGRGEAF
-	TRBV7-9	TRBJ1-1	ASSLVAGTNTEAF
-	TRBV18	TRBJ2-1	ASSPLDSIYNEQF